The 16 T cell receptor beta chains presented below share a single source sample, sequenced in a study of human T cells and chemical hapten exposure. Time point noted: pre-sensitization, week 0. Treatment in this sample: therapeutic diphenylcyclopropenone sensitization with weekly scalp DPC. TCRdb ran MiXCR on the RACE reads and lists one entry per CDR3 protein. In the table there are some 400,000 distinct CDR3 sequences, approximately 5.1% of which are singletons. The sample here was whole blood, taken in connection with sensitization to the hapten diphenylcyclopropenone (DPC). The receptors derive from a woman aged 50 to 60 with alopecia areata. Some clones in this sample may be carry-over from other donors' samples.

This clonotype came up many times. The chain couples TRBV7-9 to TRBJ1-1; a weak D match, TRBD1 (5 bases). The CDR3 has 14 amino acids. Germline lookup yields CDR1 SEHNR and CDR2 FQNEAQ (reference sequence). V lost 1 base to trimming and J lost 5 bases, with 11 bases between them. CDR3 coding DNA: TGTGCCAGCAGCTTAGAGGAGAGGGGAACTGAAGCTTTCTTT. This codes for CASSLEERGTEAFF.

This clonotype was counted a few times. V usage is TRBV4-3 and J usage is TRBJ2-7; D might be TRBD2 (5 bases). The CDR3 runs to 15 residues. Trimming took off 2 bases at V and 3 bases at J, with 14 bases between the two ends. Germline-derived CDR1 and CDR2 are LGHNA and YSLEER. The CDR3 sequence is CASSQNTRGIYEQYF. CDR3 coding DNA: TGCGCCAGCAGCCAAAACACCCGGGGTATCTACGAGCAGTACTTC.

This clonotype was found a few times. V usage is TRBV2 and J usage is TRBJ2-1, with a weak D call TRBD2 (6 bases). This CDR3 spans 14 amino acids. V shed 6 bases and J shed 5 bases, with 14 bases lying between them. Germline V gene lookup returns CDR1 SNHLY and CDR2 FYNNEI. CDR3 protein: CASSPRGLNNEQFF. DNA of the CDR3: TGTGCCAGCAGCCCCCGGGGACTCAACAATGAGCAGTTCTTC.

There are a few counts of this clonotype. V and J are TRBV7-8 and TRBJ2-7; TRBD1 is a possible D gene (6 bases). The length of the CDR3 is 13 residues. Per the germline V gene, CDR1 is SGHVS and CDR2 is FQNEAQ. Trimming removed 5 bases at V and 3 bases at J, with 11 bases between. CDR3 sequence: CASSVGTNYEQYF. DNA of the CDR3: TGTGCCAGCAGCGTCGGGACAAACTACGAGCAGTACTTC.

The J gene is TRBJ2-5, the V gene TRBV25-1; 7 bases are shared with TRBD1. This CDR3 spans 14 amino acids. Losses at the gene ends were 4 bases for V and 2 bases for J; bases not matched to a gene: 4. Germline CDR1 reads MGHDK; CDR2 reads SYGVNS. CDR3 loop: CASSAGQSQETQYF. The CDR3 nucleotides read TGTGCCAGCAGTGCGGGACAGTCGCAAGAGACCCAGTACTTC. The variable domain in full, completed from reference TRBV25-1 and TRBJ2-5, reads EADIYQTPRYLVIGTGKKITLECSQTMGHDKMYWYQQDPGMELHLIHYSYGVNSTEKGDLSSESTVSRIRTEHFPLTLESARPSHTSQYLCASSAGQSQETQYFGPGTRLLVL.

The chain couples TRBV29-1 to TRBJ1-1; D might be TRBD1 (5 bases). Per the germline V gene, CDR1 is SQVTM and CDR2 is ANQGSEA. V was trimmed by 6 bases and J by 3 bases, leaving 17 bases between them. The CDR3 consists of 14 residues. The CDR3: CSVRGRLGDTEAFF. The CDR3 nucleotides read TGCAGCGTCCGCGGACGGCTAGGGGACACTGAAGCTTTCTTT.

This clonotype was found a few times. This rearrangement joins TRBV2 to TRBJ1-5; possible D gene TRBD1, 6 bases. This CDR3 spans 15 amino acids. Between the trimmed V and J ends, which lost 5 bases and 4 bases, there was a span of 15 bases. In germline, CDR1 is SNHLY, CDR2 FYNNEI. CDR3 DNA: TGTGCCAGCAGTCGGGGGGCCACACCTAATCAGCCCCAGCATTTT. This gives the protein CASSRGATPNQPQHF.

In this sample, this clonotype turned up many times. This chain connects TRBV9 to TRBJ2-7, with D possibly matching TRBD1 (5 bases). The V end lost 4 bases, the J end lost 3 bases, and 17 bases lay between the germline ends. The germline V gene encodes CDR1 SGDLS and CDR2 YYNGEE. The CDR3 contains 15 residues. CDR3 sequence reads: CASSPTQGAVYEQYF. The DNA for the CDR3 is TGTGCCAGCAGCCCTACCCAGGGTGCGGTCTACGAGCAGTACTTC.

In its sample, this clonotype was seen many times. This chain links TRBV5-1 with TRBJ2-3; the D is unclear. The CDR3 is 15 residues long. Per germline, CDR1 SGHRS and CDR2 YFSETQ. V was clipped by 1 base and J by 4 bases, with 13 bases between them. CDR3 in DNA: TGCGCCAGCAGCTTGTGGGGTCAGGAATCAGATACGCAGTATTTT. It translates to CASSLWGQESDTQYF.

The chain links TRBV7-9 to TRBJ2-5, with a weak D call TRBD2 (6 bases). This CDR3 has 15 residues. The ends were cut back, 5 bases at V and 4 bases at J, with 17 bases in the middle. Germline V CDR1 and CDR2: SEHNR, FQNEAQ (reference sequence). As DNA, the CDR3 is TGTGCCAGCAGCCCCACCCCGCGGGGCAGAGAGACCCAGTACTTC. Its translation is CASSPTPRGRETQYF.

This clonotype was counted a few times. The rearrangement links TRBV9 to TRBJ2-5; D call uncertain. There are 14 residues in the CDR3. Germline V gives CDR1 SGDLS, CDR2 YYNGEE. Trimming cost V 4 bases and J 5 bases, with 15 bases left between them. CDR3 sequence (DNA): TGTGCCAGCAGCTCTGAGCCCGTGGCGGAGACCCAGTACTTC. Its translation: CASSSEPVAETQYF.

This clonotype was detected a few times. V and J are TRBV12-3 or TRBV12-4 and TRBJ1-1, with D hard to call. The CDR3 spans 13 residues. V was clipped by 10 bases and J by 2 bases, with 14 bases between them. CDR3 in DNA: TGTGCCACCTCTCAGTGGGTAAACACTGAAGCTTTCTTT. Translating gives CATSQWVNTEAFF.

CDR3 nucleotide sequence: TGTGCCAGCAGTTCATCGGGACAGGGTTCCTACGAGCAGTACTTC. Its translation is CASSSSGQGSYEQYF. The rearrangement links TRBV28 to TRBJ2-7; 9 nucleotides line up with TRBD1. Germline V gene lookup returns CDR1 MDHEN and CDR2 SYDVKM. V lost 4 bases to trimming and J lost 1 base; unmatched junction nucleotides: 5. The CDR3 loop spans 15 amino acids.

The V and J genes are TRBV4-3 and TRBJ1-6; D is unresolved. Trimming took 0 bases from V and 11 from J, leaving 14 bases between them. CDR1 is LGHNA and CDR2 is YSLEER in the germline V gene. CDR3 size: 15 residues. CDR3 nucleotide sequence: TGCGCCAGCAGCCAAGATGTCGGGATAGGTCCACCCCTCCACTTT. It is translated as CASSQDVGIGPPLHF.

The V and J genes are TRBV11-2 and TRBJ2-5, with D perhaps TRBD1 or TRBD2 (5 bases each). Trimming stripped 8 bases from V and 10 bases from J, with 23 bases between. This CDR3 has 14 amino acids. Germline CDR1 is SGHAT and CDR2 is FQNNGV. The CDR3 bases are TGTGCCAGCCGCGCTTCCGGGACCCCCCACGGCCAGTACTTC. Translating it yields CASRASGTPHGQYF.

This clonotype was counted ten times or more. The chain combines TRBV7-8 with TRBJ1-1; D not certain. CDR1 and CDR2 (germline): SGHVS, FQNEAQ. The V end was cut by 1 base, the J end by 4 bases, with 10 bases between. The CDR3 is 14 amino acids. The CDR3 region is CASSLDPGGTEAFF. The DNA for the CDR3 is TGTGCCAGCAGCTTAGACCCCGGAGGCACTGAAGCTTTCTTT.